This T cell receptor (beta chain) appears in the sequencing data of a study of T cell responses to AZD1222 COVID-19 vaccine. The CDR3 spans 16 residues. Germline CDR1 and CDR2: KGHSH and LQKENI. The junction had 8 bases not matched to a gene; V was cut back by 3 bases and J by 6 bases. The table came from immunoSEQ multiplex PCR; TCRdb's copy has only in-frame clones and leaves some out. The table records about 120,000 clones, 70% to 90% of them present only once. The chain recombines TRBV18 with TRBJ1-6, with 7 bases lining up with TRBD1. The origin of this receptor is an adult in good health. Sequencing was performed on peripheral blood, taken on day 0 of AZD1222 vaccination. The CDR3 bases are TGTGCCAGCTCACCTAATACCGGGACAGCTAATTCACCCCTCCACTTT. This gives the protein CASSPNTGTANSPLHF.